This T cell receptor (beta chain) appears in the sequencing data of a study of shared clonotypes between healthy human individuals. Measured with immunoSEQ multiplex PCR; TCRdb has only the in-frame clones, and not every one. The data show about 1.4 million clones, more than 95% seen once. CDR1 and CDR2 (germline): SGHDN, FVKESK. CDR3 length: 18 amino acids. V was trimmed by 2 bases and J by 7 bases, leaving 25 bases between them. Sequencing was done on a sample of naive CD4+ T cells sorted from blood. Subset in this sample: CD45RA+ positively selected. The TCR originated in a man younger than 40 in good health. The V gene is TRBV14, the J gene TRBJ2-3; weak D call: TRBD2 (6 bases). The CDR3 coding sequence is TGTGCCAGCAGCCAACCCCTGGCGGGGATCACGCCAACGTATACGCAGTATTTT. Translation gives CASSQPLAGITPTYTQYF.